Shown below are 9 T cell receptor beta chains from a single sample sequenced in a study of Graves' ophthalmopathy and Graves' hyperthyroidism. The sequenced template was RNA, covering the TCR beta CDR3 region. HTBI primers were employed in first-round RT-PCR, then a second-round multiplex PCR followed. TCRdb recomputed calls from the multiplex PCR reads with MiXCR, one row per CDR3 protein. The table has roughly 300,000 distinct CDR3 sequences, 15% to 20% seen once. The material sequenced was peripheral blood. Receptors were obtained from an adult man with Graves' ophthalmopathy.

V and J are TRBV15 and TRBJ1-2; TRBD1 is a possible D gene (5 bases). The CDR3 length is 12 residues. V was cut by 6 bases and J by 8 bases, with 13 bases left in between. In germline, CDR1 is LNHNV, CDR2 YYDKDF (reference sequence). The CDR3 here is CATSSLGVGYTF. The CDR3 region has the DNA TGTGCCACCAGTAGTTTGGGGGTGGGCTACACCTTC.

The genes are TRBV29-1 and TRBJ2-7, with TRBD1 matching over 9 bases. CDR3 size: 15 residues. The J segment lost 5 bases and the V segment lost 7 bases, leaving 15 bases of the junction unmatched. Germline-derived CDR1 and CDR2 are SQVTM and ANQGSEA. The CDR3 loop is CSATRGGTGLHEQYF. DNA of the CDR3: TGCAGCGCGACCAGAGGGGGGACAGGGCTCCACGAGCAGTACTTC.

A single count supports this clonotype. The chain's CDR3 is CASSGSPGNWNQPQHF. The CDR3, as DNA: TGTGCCAGCAGTGGATCACCAGGGAATTGGAATCAGCCCCAGCATTTT. The chain carries TRBV12-3 or TRBV12-4 and TRBJ1-5, with a weak D call TRBD1 (5 bases). The ends were cut back, 5 bases at V and 4 bases at J, with 18 bases in the middle. This CDR3 region has 16 residues.

This clonotype appeared many times. The chain links TRBV5-1 to TRBJ2-6; 7 bases are shared with TRBD1. Trimming removed 0 bases from V and 0 bases from J; junction bases left unmatched: 9. The CDR3 loop spans 19 amino acids. Germline values: CDR1 SGHRS, CDR2 YFSETQ. CDR3 nucleotide sequence: TGCGCCAGCAGCTTGGAAGGGGGCTTCTCCCTCTCTGGGGCCAACGTCCTGACTTTC. Amino acids: CASSLEGGFSLSGANVLTF.

This clonotype was counted ten times or more. The chain joins TRBV12-5 to TRBJ2-5; D might be TRBD1 or TRBD2, each matching 5 bases. CDR1 is LGHNT and CDR2 is FRNRAP in the germline V gene. This CDR3 comprises 13 residues. V was cut by 4 bases and J by 1 base, with 7 bases left in between. This chain's CDR3 is CASGSGLQETQYF. The DNA for the CDR3 is TGTGCTAGTGGTTCGGGGCTCCAAGAGACCCAGTACTTC.

This clonotype was observed at least ten times. The chain combines TRBV12-5 with TRBJ1-1, with D unresolved. The CDR3 consists of 14 residues. V gave up 3 bases and J gave up 3 bases, with 11 bases separating them. The V gene's germline CDR1 is LGHNT and CDR2 FRNRAP. CDR3 DNA: TGTGCTAGTGGTTTCGGGAATCGGGACACTGAAGCTTTCTTT. Protein sequence: CASGFGNRDTEAFF.

This clonotype was seen ten or more times. This sequence joins TRBV24-1 and TRBJ1-2; D is ambiguous. Germline CDR1 reads KGHDR; CDR2 reads SFDVKD. The CDR3 is 13 amino acids. With 0 bases removed from V and 10 bases from J, the gap between germline ends came to 11 bases. The CDR3 spells CATSDLRAAFYTF. CDR3 DNA sequence: TGTGCCACCAGTGATTTGCGGGCAGCCTTCTACACCTTC.

This clonotype was observed many times. The chain employs TRBV28 and TRBJ2-7; TRBD2 agrees at 10 bases. Germline loops: CDR1 MDHEN, CDR2 SYDVKM. The CDR3 has 14 residues. The J segment lost 4 bases and the V segment lost 5 bases, leaving 5 bases of the junction unmatched. As DNA, the CDR3 is TGTGCCAGCAGTAAAGCGGGAGGGCCTTACGAGCAGTACTTC. Encoded protein: CASSKAGGPYEQYF.

This clonotype was detected many times. The J gene is TRBJ2-5, the V gene TRBV9; 10 bases fit TRBD2. The germline V gene encodes CDR1 SGDLS and CDR2 YYNGEE. V was clipped by 3 bases and J by 5 bases; unmatched bases: 10. The CDR3 covers 16 residues. The CDR3 DNA is TGTGCCAGCAGCGCTCACTTAGCTAGCGGGGGTGAGACCCAGTACTTC. Protein: CASSAHLASGGETQYF.